Below are 2 T cell receptor beta chains sequenced from a single sample in a study of T cell repertoires and HLA-DP antigens. Clones were sequenced by immunoSEQ multiplex PCR, and TCRdb holds only the in-frame ones, with some missing. Here the sample spans about 89,000 clones, around nine tenths being singletons. These receptors have no identified antigens. The sample taken for sequencing was CD4+ T cells from PBMCs. Source of these receptors: a middle-aged man in good health and CMV-seronegative.

The chain combines TRBV15 with TRBJ2-5; perhaps TRBD1 as D (7 bases). Looked up from germline, CDR1 is LNHNV and CDR2 is YYDKDF (reference sequence). V was shortened by 0 bases and J by 5 bases, with 25 bases between the two germline ends. CDR3 length equals 19 residues. As DNA, the CDR3 is TGTGCCACCAGCAGAGATACCGCCCCGATACCACAGGGGAGGGAGACCCAGTACTTC. Its protein is CATSRDTAPIPQGRETQYF.

This chain connects TRBV19 to TRBJ1-1; the match to TRBD1 covers 7 bases. V was clipped by 1 base and J by 10 bases; unmatched bases: 6. CDR3 length equals 13 residues. CDR1 LNHDA and CDR2 SQIVND come from the germline V gene (reference sequence). CDR3 DNA sequence: TGTGCCAGTAGTATAGGACAGGGAAAGGGAGCTTTCTTT. This codes for CASSIGQGKGAFF.